Included here is one TCR beta chain sequence, with context. These data belong to a study of sequential checkpoint blockade in melanoma. Across the whole study: Patients were randomized 1:1 to nivolumab-then-ipilimumab or ipilimumab-then-nivolumab first-line.

The CDR3 has 17 residues. The ends were cut back, 7 bases at V and 2 bases at J, with 24 bases in the middle. Germline CDR1 and CDR2: SNHLY and FYNNEI. Sequencing used immunoSEQ multiplex PCR; TCRdb keeps in-frame clones, though not all of them. The sample comprises thousands of clones, around 50% of which are singletons, and about 16% rests with the top ten. Treatment defined: randomized to nivolumab then ipilimumab (arm A) or the reverse (arm B). The sequences come from CD8+ T cells sorted from blood (inferred from file names), collected from a patient given nivolumab and ipilimumab in sequence. This chain uses TRBV2 with TRBJ2-7; D is possibly TRBD1 (5 bases). The receptor comes from a human donor with melanoma. CDR3 DNA sequence: TGTGCCAGCAACTGGGGCCAACCTGGACGTCATACCTACGAGCAGTACTTC. Protein: CASNWGQPGRHTYEQYF.